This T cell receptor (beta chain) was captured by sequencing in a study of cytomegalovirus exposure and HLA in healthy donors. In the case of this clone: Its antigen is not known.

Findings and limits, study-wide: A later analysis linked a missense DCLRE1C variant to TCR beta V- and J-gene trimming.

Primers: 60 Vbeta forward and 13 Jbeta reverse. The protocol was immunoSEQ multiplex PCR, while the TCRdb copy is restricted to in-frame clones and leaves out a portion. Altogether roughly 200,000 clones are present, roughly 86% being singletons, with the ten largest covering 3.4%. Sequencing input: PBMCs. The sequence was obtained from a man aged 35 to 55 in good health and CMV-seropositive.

This chain's CDR3 is CASSEDSYYLGSPLHF. For the CDR3, the DNA is TGTGCCAGCAGTGAAGACAGTTATTACCTGGGTTCACCCCTCCACTTT. J is TRBJ1-6 and V is TRBV2; D not resolved. Trimming removed 1 base from V and 9 bases from J, with 16 bases in between. This CDR3 comprises 16 residues. The germline CDR1 and CDR2 sequences are SNHLY and FYNNEI. The whole variable domain, remainder taken from reference TRBV2 and TRBJ1-6, is EPEVTQTPSHQVTQMGQEVILRCVPISNHLYFYWYRQILGQKVEFLVSFYNNEISEKSEIFDDQFSVERPDGSNFTLKIRSTKLEDSAMYFCASSEDSYYLGSPLHFGNGTRLTVT.